These 26 T cell receptor beta chains came from one sample sequenced in a study of T-cell memory formation after mild COVID-19. TCRdb reanalysed the 5' RACE reads using MiXCR and keeps one entry per CDR3 protein. Of around 310,000 distinct CDR3 sequences listed, 20% to 25% were seen once; the top ten hold under 25%. Sequenced input: PBMCs or a T cell subset sorted from them (not recorded which). Receptors were obtained from a man aged 18-30 years who had mild COVID-19 (a few samples of this study predate the infection). Cell type and time point are not known.

This clonotype showed up just a few times. The chain couples TRBV10-3 to TRBJ2-3, with D hard to call. The length of the CDR3 is 14 residues. CDR1 and CDR2 from the germline V gene are ENHRY and SYGVKD. The ends were cut back, 3 bases at V and 2 bases at J, with 9 bases in the middle. CDR3 sequence (DNA): TGTGCCATCAGTGATAGTCAGATCACAGATACGCAGTATTTT. Its translation: CAISDSQITDTQYF.

The chain couples TRBV6-2 or TRBV6-3 to TRBJ2-4; 9 nucleotides line up with TRBD1. CDR1 is MNHEY and CDR2 is SVGEGT in the germline V gene. This CDR3 spans 16 amino acids. V lost 2 bases and J lost 5; bases outside the gene matches: 7. The CDR3 loop reads CASSYADRGGENIQYF. CDR3 in DNA: TGTGCCAGCAGTTACGCGGACAGGGGAGGGGAAAACATTCAGTACTTC.

This clonotype was found a few times. The chain recombines TRBV27 with TRBJ2-1, with D possibly TRBD2 on 6 matching bases. With 2 bases removed from V and 9 bases from J, the gap between germline ends came to 11 bases. The CDR3 runs 13 residues. Germline loops: CDR1 MNHEY, CDR2 SMNVEV (reference sequence). The CDR3 DNA is TGTGCCAGCAGTTTAGCGGAGGGATTTGAGCAGTTCTTC. This sequence encodes CASSLAEGFEQFF.

The chain combines TRBV6-5 with TRBJ2-1, with D perhaps matching TRBD2 (7 bases). The CDR3 is 15 amino acids. In germline, CDR1 is MNHEY, CDR2 SVGAGI. Trimming cost V 5 bases and J 7 bases, with 18 bases left between them. The CDR3: CASSVVGGPGNEQFF. The CDR3 DNA sequence: TGTGCCAGCAGTGTCGTGGGGGGGCCGGGGAATGAGCAGTTCTTC.

The rearrangement joins TRBV4-3 to TRBJ1-2; 9 nucleotides align to TRBD1. This CDR3 is built from 17 residues. The germline CDR1 and CDR2 sequences are LGHNA and YSLEER. V was clipped by 0 bases and J by 0 bases; unmatched bases: 5. The CDR3 loop reads CASSQDPGQGANYGYTF. The CDR3 DNA sequence: TGCGCCAGCAGCCAAGATCCGGGACAGGGAGCTAACTATGGCTACACCTTC.

This clonotype has only a few counts. The chain is built from TRBV7-2 and TRBJ2-5, with TRBD1 identical over 8 bases. V shed 5 bases and J 5 bases; nucleotides not matched to a gene: 10. The CDR3 length is 15 residues. CDR1 and CDR2 (germline): SGHTA, FQGNSA. CDR3: CASSPQDRAGETQYF. The CDR3 DNA follows: TGTGCCAGCAGCCCCCAGGACAGGGCTGGGGAGACCCAGTACTTC.

This clonotype was seen a handful of times. The chain couples TRBV2 to TRBJ1-2; D uncertain. Germline-derived CDR1 and CDR2 are SNHLY and FYNNEI. This CDR3 has 15 amino acids. The V and J ends lost 4 bases and 3 bases respectively, with 15 bases between them. The CDR3 nucleotides are TGTGCCAGCAGTGCCGTCACTGCAGACGACTATGGCTACACCTTC. The encoded protein is CASSAVTADDYGYTF.

The sample holds a few counts of this clonotype. This chain uses TRBV4-1 with TRBJ2-5, with TRBD2 matching 7 bases. V was pared by 0 bases and J by 5 bases, with 6 bases of the junction left unmatched. The CDR3 spans 15 residues. The germline V gene encodes CDR1 MGHRA and CDR2 YSYEKL. CDR3 loop: CASSQDGGGRETQYF. The CDR3, as DNA: TGCGCCAGCAGCCAAGACGGGGGAGGGAGGGAGACCCAGTACTTC.

The V gene is TRBV5-1, the J gene TRBJ2-3; unclear D gene. CDR1 and CDR2 (germline): SGHRS, YFSETQ. There are 13 residues in the CDR3. V lost 1 base, J lost 0 bases, and 3 bases lay in between. The CDR3 reads CASSLMSTDTQYF. In DNA, the CDR3 is TGCGCCAGCAGCTTGATGAGCACAGATACGCAGTATTTT.

This clonotype was counted a single time. The chain joins TRBV6-5 to TRBJ2-3; TRBD1 might be the D (6 bases). The CDR3 covers 14 residues. The germline V gene has CDR1 MNHEY and CDR2 SVGAGI. The ends were cut back, 6 bases at V and 5 bases at J, with 15 bases in the middle. Here the CDR3 DNA reads TGTGCCAGCAGCTGGGGGCAGGGAGAAGATACGCAGTATTTT. Amino acids: CASSWGQGEDTQYF.

Turning to this clonotype: Since no conserved phenylalanine or tryptophan closes the CDR3, a read error is the likely cause. The chain links TRBV20-1 to TRBJ2-6; D gene uncertain. The CDR3 totals 15 residues. V lost 1 base and J 0 bases, leaving 7 bases between the germline ends. The germline gives CDR1 DFQATT, CDR2 SNEGSKA (reference sequence). The DNA for the CDR3 is TGCAGTGCTAGAGGGTCTTTCTCTGGGGCCAACGTCCTGACTTTA. Its protein is CSARGSFSGANVLTL.

This clonotype came up a few times. The V call is TRBV5-1, the J call TRBJ2-1; 10 bases map to TRBD1. With 9 bases clipped from V and 9 bases from J, the junction kept 12 bases outside the gene matches. CDR1 and CDR2 (germline): SGHRS, YFSETQ. This CDR3 has 14 residues. CDR3 region: CATAGTGEGIEQFF. CDR3 coding DNA: TGCGCCACGGCAGGGACAGGGGAGGGTATTGAGCAGTTCTTC.

This clonotype was counted at least ten times. V is TRBV5-1 and J is TRBJ2-7; D might be TRBD2 (6 bases). CDR1 and CDR2 from the germline V gene are SGHRS and YFSETQ. Trimming left V 0 bases short and J 2 bases short, with 12 bases between. This CDR3 spans 15 amino acids. The CDR3 DNA is TGCGCCAGCAGCTTGGGGAGGGTCGGCCCCTACGAGCAGTACTTC. It yields the protein CASSLGRVGPYEQYF.

This clonotype was detected a few times. The chain is built from TRBV3-2 and TRBJ2-2; TRBD1, the D gene given by the table, was not confirmed from the DNA. TRBV3-2 is shown as a pseudogene. The CDR3 has 17 residues. The CDR3 sequence is CASSQDRQGWNTGELFF. For the CDR3, the DNA is TGTGCCAGCAGCCAAGATAGGCAGGGGTGGAACACCGGGGAGCTGTTTTTT.

The chain uses TRBV24-1 and TRBJ2-1; 7 bases match TRBD1. The germline CDR1 and CDR2 sequences are KGHDR and SFDVKD. V lost 5 bases to trimming and J lost 4 bases; unmatched junction nucleotides: 4. CDR3 length: 14 amino acids. Written as DNA, the CDR3 is TGTGCCACCAGTGCCATGACAGGGTACAATGAGCAGTTCTTC. Translated, it gives CATSAMTGYNEQFF.

The rearrangement joins TRBV7-3 to TRBJ2-3; D is tentatively TRBD1 or TRBD2 (5 bases each). The V gene's germline CDR1 is SGHTA and CDR2 FQGTGA. The CDR3 runs to 17 residues. Trimming stripped 3 bases from V and 0 bases from J, with 16 bases between. The CDR3 loop reads CASSFSPGAYSTDTQYF. The CDR3 nucleotides are TGTGCCAGCAGCTTTTCTCCCGGGGCGTATAGCACAGATACGCAGTATTTT.

This clonotype came up a few times. The chain links TRBV6-2 or TRBV6-3 to TRBJ2-7; 10 bases agree with TRBD1. The CDR3 sequence is 16 residues long. In germline, CDR1 is MNHEY, CDR2 SVGEGT. The junction had 4 bases not matched to a gene; V was cut back by 0 bases and J by 2 bases. CDR3 sequence: CASSYSGQGMTYEQYF. The CDR3 DNA is TGTGCCAGCAGTTACTCGGGACAGGGGATGACCTACGAGCAGTACTTC.

This clonotype came up a few times. The CDR3 loop reads CASSTGTTSTDTQYF. In DNA form, the CDR3 reads TGTGCCAGCAGCACCGGGACTACAAGCACAGATACGCAGTATTTT. The V and J genes are TRBV7-2 and TRBJ2-3, with TRBD2 matching over 7 bases. CDR1 is SGHTA, CDR2 FQGNSA, per germline. Unmatched junction bases numbered 5, after V lost 5 bases and J lost 0 bases. The CDR3 totals 15 residues.

The gene calls are TRBV9 and TRBJ2-7; maybe TRBD1 (6 bases). CDR1 SGDLS and CDR2 YYNGEE come from the germline V gene. The CDR3 spans 15 residues. Trimming removed 4 bases from V and 2 bases from J, with 16 bases in between. The CDR3 nucleotides read TGTGCCAGCAGCCCCGGGGCAGGGGCCACCTACGAGCAGTACGTC. The encoded protein is CASSPGAGATYEQYV.

This clonotype was observed a few times. The chain recombines TRBV7-9 with TRBJ2-7, with D unresolved. V lost 5 bases and J 4 bases, leaving 9 bases between the germline ends. The CDR3 has 12 amino acids. Looked up from germline, CDR1 is SEHNR and CDR2 is FQNEAQ (reference sequence). The CDR3 reads CASSQLSYEQYF. For the CDR3, the DNA is TGTGCCAGCAGCCAACTGAGTTACGAGCAGTACTTC. The full variable domain, in which reference TRBV7-9 and TRBJ2-7 provide the parts outside the CDR3, is DTGVSQNPRHKITKRGQNVTFRCDPISEHNRLYWYRQTLGQGPEFLTYFQNEAQLEKSRLLSDRFSAERPKGSFSTLEIQRTEQGDSAMYLCASSQLSYEQYFGPGTRLTVT.

CDR3: CASSYQELETQYF. The CDR3, as DNA: TGTGCCAGCAGTTACCAGGAGCTAGAGACCCAGTACTTC. The chain uses TRBV6-2 or TRBV6-3 and TRBJ2-5; the D is unclear. From germline, CDR1 is MNHEY and CDR2 SVGEGT. V was clipped by 2 bases and J by 4 bases, with 8 bases between them. This CDR3 is built from 13 residues.

This clonotype was seen repeatedly, ten times or more. The chain combines TRBV20-1 with TRBJ2-1, with TRBD1 matching over 9 bases. The CDR3 consists of 14 residues. Unmatched junction bases numbered 5, after V lost 6 bases and J lost 2 bases. Germline values: CDR1 DFQATT, CDR2 SNEGSKA (reference sequence). The DNA of the CDR3 is TGCAGTGCAAACCGGGACAGGGCCTACAATGAGCAGTTCTTC. It translates to CSANRDRAYNEQFF.

V usage is TRBV7-2 and J usage is TRBJ1-1, with D maybe TRBD1 (5 bases). This CDR3 comprises 13 residues. The V and J ends lost 4 bases and 6 bases respectively, with 12 bases between them. The germline CDR1 and CDR2 sequences are SGHTA and FQGNSA. CDR3 coding DNA: TGTGCCAGCAGCTCCGGGGCAGCCGCTGAAGCTTTCTTT. Translation: CASSSGAAAEAFF.

This clonotype was seen more than once but under ten times. The genes are TRBV4-2 and TRBJ2-3, with D possibly being TRBD2 (5 bases). Germline V lookup: CDR1 LGHNA, CDR2 YNFKEQ. This CDR3 is built from 16 residues. The V and J ends lost 0 bases and 0 bases respectively, with 10 bases between them. The CDR3 loop reads CASSQDSGVSTDTQYF. As DNA, the CDR3 is TGTGCCAGCAGCCAAGACTCCGGGGTTAGCACAGATACGCAGTATTTT.

The J gene is TRBJ2-3, the V gene TRBV7-9, with 9 bases aligning to TRBD1. The length of the CDR3 is 14 residues. V shed 3 bases and J 9 bases; nucleotides not matched to a gene: 7. The germline CDR1 and CDR2 sequences are SEHNR and FQNEAQ (reference sequence). The CDR3 reads CASSLDRGIPTQYF. The CDR3 coding sequence is TGTGCCAGCAGCTTGGACAGGGGAATACCCACGCAGTATTTT.

The V call is TRBV10-3, the J call TRBJ2-1; D remains ambiguous. The CDR3 sequence is 12 residues long. V dropped 2 bases and J dropped 5 bases, with 4 bases sitting between them. Germline V gene data show CDR1 as ENHRY and CDR2 as SYGVKD. CDR3 sequence reads: CAISERDNEQFF. The DNA for the CDR3 is TGTGCCATCAGTGAGAGAGACAATGAGCAGTTCTTC.